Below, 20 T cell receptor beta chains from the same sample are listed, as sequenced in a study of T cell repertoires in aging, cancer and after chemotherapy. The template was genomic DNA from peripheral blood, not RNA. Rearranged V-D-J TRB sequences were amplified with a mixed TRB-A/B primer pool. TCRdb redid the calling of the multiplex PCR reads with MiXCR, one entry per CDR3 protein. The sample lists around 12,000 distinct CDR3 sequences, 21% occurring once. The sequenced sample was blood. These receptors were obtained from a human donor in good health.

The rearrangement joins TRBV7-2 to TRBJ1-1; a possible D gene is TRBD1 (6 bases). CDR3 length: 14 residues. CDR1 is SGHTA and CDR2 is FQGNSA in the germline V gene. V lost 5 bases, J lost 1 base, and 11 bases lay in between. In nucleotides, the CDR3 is TGTGCCAGCAGCCCGGGGGCAGCGAACACTGAAGCTTTCTTT. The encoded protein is CASSPGAANTEAFF.

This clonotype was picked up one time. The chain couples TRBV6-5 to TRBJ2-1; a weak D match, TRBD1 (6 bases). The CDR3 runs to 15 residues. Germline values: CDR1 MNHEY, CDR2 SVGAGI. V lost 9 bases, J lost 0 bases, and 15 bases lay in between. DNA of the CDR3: TGTGCCAGTAACAGGGCCCAGAGCTCCTACAATGAGCAGTTCTTC. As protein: CASNRAQSSYNEQFF.

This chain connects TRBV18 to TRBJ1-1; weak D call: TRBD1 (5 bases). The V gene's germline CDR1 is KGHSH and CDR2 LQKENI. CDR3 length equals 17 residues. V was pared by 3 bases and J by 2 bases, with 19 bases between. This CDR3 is CASSPAPMGPINTEAFF. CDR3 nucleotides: TGTGCCAGCTCACCCGCTCCGATGGGACCGATTAACACTGAAGCTTTCTTT.

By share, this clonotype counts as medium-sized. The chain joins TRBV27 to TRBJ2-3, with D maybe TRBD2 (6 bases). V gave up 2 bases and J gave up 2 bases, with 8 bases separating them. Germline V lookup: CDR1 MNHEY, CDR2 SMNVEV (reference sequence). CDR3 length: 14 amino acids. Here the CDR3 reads CASSLAGTTDTQYF. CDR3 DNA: TGTGCCAGCAGTTTAGCGGGGACCACAGATACGCAGTATTTT.

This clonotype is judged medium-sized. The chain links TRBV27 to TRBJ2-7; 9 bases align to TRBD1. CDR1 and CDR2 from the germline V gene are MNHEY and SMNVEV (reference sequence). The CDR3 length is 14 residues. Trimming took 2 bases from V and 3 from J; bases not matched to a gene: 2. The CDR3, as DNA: TGTGCCAGCAGTTTAGGGGACAGGGTCTACGAGCAGTACTTC. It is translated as CASSLGDRVYEQYF.

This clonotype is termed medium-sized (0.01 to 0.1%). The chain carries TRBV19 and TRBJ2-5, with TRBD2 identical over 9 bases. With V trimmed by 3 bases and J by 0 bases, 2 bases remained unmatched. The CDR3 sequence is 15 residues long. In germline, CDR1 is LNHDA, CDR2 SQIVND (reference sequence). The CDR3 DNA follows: TGTGCCAGTAGTATGAGCGGGGGGAACCAAGAGACCCAGTACTTC. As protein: CASSMSGGNQETQYF.

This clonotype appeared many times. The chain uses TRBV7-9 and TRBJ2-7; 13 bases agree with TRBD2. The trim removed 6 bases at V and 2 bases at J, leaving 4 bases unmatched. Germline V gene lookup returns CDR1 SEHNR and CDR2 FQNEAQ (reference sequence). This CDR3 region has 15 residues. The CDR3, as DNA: TGTGCCAGCAGTCCCGGACTAGCGGGGGCCTACGAGCAGTACTTC. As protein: CASSPGLAGAYEQYF.

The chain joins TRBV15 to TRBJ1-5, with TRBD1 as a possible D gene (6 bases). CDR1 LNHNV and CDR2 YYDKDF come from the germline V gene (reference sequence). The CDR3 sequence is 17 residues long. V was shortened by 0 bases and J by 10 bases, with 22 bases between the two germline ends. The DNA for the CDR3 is TGTGCCACCAGCAGAGATCGTAACAGGGACCCAACAGGCCCCCAGCATTTT. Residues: CATSRDRNRDPTGPQHF.

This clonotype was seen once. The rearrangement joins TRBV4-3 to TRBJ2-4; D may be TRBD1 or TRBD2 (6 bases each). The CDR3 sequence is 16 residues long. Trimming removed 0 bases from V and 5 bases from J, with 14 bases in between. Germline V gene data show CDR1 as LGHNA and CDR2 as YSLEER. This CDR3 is CASSQDYGGLQNIQYF. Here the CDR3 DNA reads TGCGCCAGCAGCCAAGATTATGGGGGGCTCCAAAACATTCAGTACTTC.

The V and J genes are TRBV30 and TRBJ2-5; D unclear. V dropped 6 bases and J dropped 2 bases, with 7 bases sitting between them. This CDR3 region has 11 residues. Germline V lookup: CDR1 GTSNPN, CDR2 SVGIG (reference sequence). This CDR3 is CACRTQETQYF. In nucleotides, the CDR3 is TGTGCCTGTCGGACGCAAGAGACCCAGTACTTC.

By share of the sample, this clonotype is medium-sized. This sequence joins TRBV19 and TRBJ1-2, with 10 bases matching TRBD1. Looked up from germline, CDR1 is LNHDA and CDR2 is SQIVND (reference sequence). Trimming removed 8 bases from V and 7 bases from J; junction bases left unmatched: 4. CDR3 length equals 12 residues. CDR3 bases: TGTGCCAGTTGGACAGGGGGACGTGGCTACACCTTC. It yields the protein CASWTGGRGYTF.

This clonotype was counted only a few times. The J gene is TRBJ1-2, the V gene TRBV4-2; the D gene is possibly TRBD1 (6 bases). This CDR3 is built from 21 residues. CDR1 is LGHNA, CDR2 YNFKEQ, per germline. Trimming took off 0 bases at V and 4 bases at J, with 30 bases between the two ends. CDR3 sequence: CASSQEFVTSQERGLLYGYTF. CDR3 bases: TGTGCCAGCAGCCAAGAATTTGTCACTAGCCAAGAAAGGGGGTTACTCTATGGCTACACCTTC.

The CDR3 nucleotides read TGCAGTTCACAGGGAATCACTGAAGCTTTCTTT. Protein: CSSQGITEAFF. The chain carries TRBV20-1 and TRBJ1-1; possibly TRBD1 for D (6 bases). Germline V gene lookup returns CDR1 DFQATT and CDR2 SNEGSKA (reference sequence). This CDR3 is 11 amino acids long. The germline V and J ends were trimmed by 8 bases and 4 bases, with 11 bases remaining between them.

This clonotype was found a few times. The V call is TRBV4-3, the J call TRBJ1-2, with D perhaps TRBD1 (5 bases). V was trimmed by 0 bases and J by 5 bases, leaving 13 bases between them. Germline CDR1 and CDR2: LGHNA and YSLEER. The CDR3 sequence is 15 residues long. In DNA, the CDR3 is TGCGCCAGCAGCCAAGATCGACGGGGCAATTATGGCTACACCTTC. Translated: CASSQDRRGNYGYTF.

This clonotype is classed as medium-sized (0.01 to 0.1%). The CDR3 DNA is TGTGCCAGCAGACGAGGGGGTGGGTCTGGAAACACCATATATTTT. It translates to CASRRGGGSGNTIYF. The rearrangement links TRBV7-2 to TRBJ1-3; tentatively, D is TRBD1 (6 bases). The CDR3 consists of 15 residues. Trimming shortened V by 6 bases and J by 1 base, and 13 bases separated the two germline ends. Germline V gene lookup returns CDR1 SGHTA and CDR2 FQGNSA.

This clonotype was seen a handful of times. The CDR3 here is CASSPVGTSGGYNEQFF. For the CDR3, the DNA is TGTGCCAGCAGCCCAGTAGGAACTAGCGGGGGGTACAATGAGCAGTTCTTC. The chain couples TRBV7-2 to TRBJ2-1; TRBD2 matches at 12 bases. The germline V gene has CDR1 SGHTA and CDR2 FQGNSA. There are 17 residues in the CDR3. V dropped 5 bases and J dropped 4; count of bases not matched to a gene: 9. Combining the CDR3 with reference TRBV7-2 and TRBJ2-1 gives the whole variable domain GAGVSQSPSNKVTEKGKDVELRCDPISGHTALYWYRQSLGQGLEFLIYFQGNSAPDKSGLPSDRFSAERTGGSVSTLTIQRTQQEDSAVYLCASSPVGTSGGYNEQFFGPGTRLTVL.

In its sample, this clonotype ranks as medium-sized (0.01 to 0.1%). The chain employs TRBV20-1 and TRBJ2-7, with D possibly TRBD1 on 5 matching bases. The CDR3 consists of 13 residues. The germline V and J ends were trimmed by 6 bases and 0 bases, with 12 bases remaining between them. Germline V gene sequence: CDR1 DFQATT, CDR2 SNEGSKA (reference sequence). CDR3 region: CSARVTTSYEQYF. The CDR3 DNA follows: TGCAGTGCCAGGGTAACCACCTCCTACGAGCAGTACTTC.

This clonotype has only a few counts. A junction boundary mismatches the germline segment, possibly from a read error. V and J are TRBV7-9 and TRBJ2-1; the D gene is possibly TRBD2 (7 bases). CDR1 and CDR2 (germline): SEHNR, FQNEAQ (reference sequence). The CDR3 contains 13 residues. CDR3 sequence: CASSGGAGPPRLF. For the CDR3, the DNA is TGTGCCAGCAGCGGGGGGGCAGGGCCTCCTCGGCTCTTC.

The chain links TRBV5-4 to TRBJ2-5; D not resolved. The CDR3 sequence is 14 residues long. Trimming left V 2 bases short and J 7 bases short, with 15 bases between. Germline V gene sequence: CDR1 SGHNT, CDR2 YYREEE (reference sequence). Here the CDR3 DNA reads TGTGCCAGCAGCTTAGGTGAAATGGTGGGGACCCAGTACTTC. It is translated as CASSLGEMVGTQYF. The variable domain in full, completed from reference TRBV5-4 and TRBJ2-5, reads ETGVTQSPTHLIKTRGQQVTLRCSSQSGHNTVSWYQQALGQGPQFIFQYYREEENGRGNFPPRFSGLQFPNYSSELNVNALELDDSALYLCASSLGEMVGTQYFGPGTRLLVL.

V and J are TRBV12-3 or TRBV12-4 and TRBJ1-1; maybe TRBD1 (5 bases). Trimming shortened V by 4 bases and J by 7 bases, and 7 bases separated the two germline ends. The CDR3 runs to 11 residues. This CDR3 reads CASSWGSEAFF. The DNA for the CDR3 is TGTGCCAGCAGTTGGGGCAGTGAAGCTTTCTTT.